The rows below give T cell receptor beta chains drawn from one sample of a study of graft-versus-host responses after intestinal transplantation. TCRdb's copy holds only in-frame clones and misses some; the assay was immunoSEQ multiplex PCR. The table has 35,000 to 45,000 clones, about nine tenths seen once. Sequencing was performed on PBMCs, taken just under 270 days after transplant. The receptors shown here come from a human patient who received an intestinal transplant, so some T cells may come from the graft donor. Both conserved end residues are part of each CDR3. D genes are given only for firm matches. Where a row states a size, it is once, few, many or the class of an expanded clone; other rows omit it.

d_call j_call clone_size v_call cdr3_aa cdr3_nt
TRBD2 TRBJ2-3 - TRBV6-5 CASSVTSGGTDTQYF TGTGCCAGCAGTGTGACTAGCGGAGGCACAGATACGCAGTATTTT
TRBD1 TRBJ1-1 - TRBV11-1 CASTRGQMNTEAFF TGTGCCAGCACGCGGGGACAGATGAACACTGAAGCTTTCTTT
- TRBJ2-1 - TRBV18 CASSPPAGSKNNEQFF TGTGCCAGCTCACCACCGGCCGGGAGTAAAAACAATGAGCAGTTCTTC
- TRBJ1-5 - TRBV21-1 CASSPSERTGSGHQPQHF TGTGCCAGCAGCCCTAGCGAAAGGACAGGGTCGGGGCATCAGCCCCAGCATTTT
- TRBJ1-4 - TRBV4-3 CASSQVARTKLFF TGCGCCAGCAGCCAGGTCGCGCGGACAAAACTGTTTTTT
TRBD1 TRBJ1-4 - TRBV15 CATSNGDRGEKLFF TGTGCCACCAGCAACGGGGACAGGGGTGAAAAACTGTTTTTT
TRBD1 TRBJ2-7 once TRBV2 CASSDDRGYSYEQYF TGTGCCAGCAGTGATGACAGGGGATACTCCTACGAGCAGTACTTC
- TRBJ1-3 - TRBV5-1 CASCLGFDGNTIYF TGCGCCAGCTGTCTCGGATTTGATGGAAACACCATATATTTT
TRBD1 TRBJ1-3 - TRBV5-1 CASSLGGPSGNTIYF TGCGCCAGCAGCTTAGGGGGCCCCTCTGGAAACACCATATATTTT
- TRBJ1-2 - TRBV29-1 CSAVSTHGYTF TGCAGCGCGGTTTCTACCCATGGCTACACCTTC
- TRBJ2-5 - TRBV7-9 CASRSIPYGGETQYF TGTGCCAGCAGAAGTATTCCCTACGGGGGAGAGACCCAGTACTTC
TRBD1 TRBJ1-1 - TRBV4-1 CASSQRGQNYGGDTEAFF TGCGCCAGCAGCCAAAGGGGACAGAATTATGGAGGGGACACTGAAGCTTTCTTT
- TRBJ2-7 - TRBV9 CASSVGSTGEQYF TGTGCCAGCAGCGTAGGGTCGACGGGGGAGCAGTACTTC
- TRBJ1-2 - TRBV19 CASNSEYYGYTF TGTGCCAGTAACTCCGAGTACTATGGCTACACCTTC
- TRBJ2-7 once TRBV5-5 CASSPRDWAYEQYF TGTGCCAGCAGCCCCCGGGACTGGGCCTACGAGCAGTACTTC
TRBD1 TRBJ1-1 - TRBV6-1 CASSEALDRADTEAFF TGTGCCAGCAGTGAAGCGCTCGACAGGGCGGACACTGAAGCTTTCTTT
- TRBJ2-1 - TRBV5-8 CASSLSSPEINEQFF TGTGCCAGCAGCTTGTCTAGCCCCGAAATTAATGAGCAGTTCTTC
TRBD2 TRBJ2-3 - TRBV6-4 CASSDGGGSTDTQYF TGTGCCAGCAGTGATGGCGGGGGTAGCACAGATACGCAGTATTTT
TRBD1 TRBJ2-2 - TRBV6-5 CASRPGTGPTGELFF TGTGCCAGCAGGCCGGGGACAGGGCCCACCGGGGAGCTGTTTTTT
TRBD1 TRBJ2-7 - TRBV27 CASSLRDRGTYEQYF TGTGCCAGCAGTCTCCGGGACAGGGGAACCTACGAGCAGTACTTC
TRBD2 TRBJ2-3 - TRBV4-2 CASSQAPRGGTDTQYF TGTGCCAGCAGCCAAGCACCCCGGGGGGGCACAGATACGCAGTATTTT
- TRBJ1-4 - TRBV4-1 CASSGEGHRNEKLFF TGCGCCAGCAGTGGAGAGGGACACCGTAATGAAAAACTGTTTTTT
TRBD2 TRBJ2-3 - TRBV6-5 CASSLIAGGDTQYF TGTGCCAGCAGTCTCATAGCGGGGGGAGATACGCAGTATTTT
TRBD1 TRBJ2-7 - TRBV10-2 CASTRGTGYEQYF TGCGCCAGCACCAGGGGGACGGGCTACGAGCAGTACTTC
- TRBJ1-6 - TRBV23-1 CATRNCSSYNSPLHF TGCGCCACTAGAAATTGTAGCTCCTATAATTCACCCCTCCACTTT
- TRBJ1-1 - TRBV7-9 CASTYEGNTEAFF TGTGCCAGCACCTATGAGGGGAACACTGAAGCTTTCTTT
TRBD2 TRBJ2-5 - TRBV4-1 CASSQRGGQETQYF TGCGCCAGCAGCCAGCGGGGGGGCCAAGAGACCCAGTACTTC
- TRBJ2-7 - TRBV30 CAWSAPDPYEQYF TGTGCCTGGAGTGCCCCTGACCCCTACGAGCAGTACTTC
TRBD2 TRBJ2-3 - TRBV18 CASSPLSGGPTDTQYF TGTGCCAGCTCACCCCTTAGCGGGGGGCCTACAGATACGCAGTATTTT
TRBD1 TRBJ1-2 - TRBV6-5 CATFYTDRDYGYTF TGTGCCACCTTTTACACTGACAGGGATTATGGCTACACCTTC
- TRBJ2-3 few TRBV7-8 CASSPSGHTDTQYF TGTGCCAGCAGCCCGAGCGGGCACACAGATACGCAGTATTTT
- TRBJ2-2 - TRBV30 CAWSPLVGPGELFF TGTGCCTGGAGTCCCCTAGTGGGTCCCGGGGAGCTGTTTTTT
TRBD1 TRBJ2-2 - TRBV4-1 CASSTGQGPTGELFF TGCGCCAGCAGCACTGGACAGGGCCCCACCGGGGAGCTGTTTTTT
- TRBJ1-4 - TRBV4-1 CASSQSSGVGEKLFF TGCGCCAGCAGCCAAAGCAGTGGCGTAGGCGAAAAACTGTTTTTT
- TRBJ1-2 once TRBV5-5 CASSLVPVSNYGYTF TGTGCCAGCAGCTTGGTCCCAGTCAGTAACTATGGCTACACCTTC
- TRBJ2-7 - TRBV27 CASSLKGGMTYEQYF TGTGCCAGCAGTTTGAAGGGCGGAATGACCTACGAGCAGTACTTC
TRBD1 TRBJ2-7 - TRBV29-1 CSATPGGSHEQYF TGCAGCGCCACACCAGGGGGTAGCCACGAGCAGTACTTC
- TRBJ1-5 - TRBV5-6 CASSLGGWDQPQHF TGTGCCAGCAGCTTGGGAGGATGGGATCAGCCCCAGCATTTT
TRBD1 TRBJ2-5 - TRBV27 CASSPLDRSNQYPQETQYF TGTGCCAGCAGTCCTTTGGACAGGTCGAACCAATACCCACAAGAGACCCAGTACTTC
- TRBJ2-7 - TRBV6-6 CASSSEYEQYF TGTGCCAGCAGTTCAGAATACGAGCAGTACTTC
- TRBJ2-3 - TRBV2 CASSEMVGEADTQYF TGTGCCAGCAGTGAAATGGTAGGGGAGGCAGATACGCAGTATTTT
- TRBJ2-3 - TRBV9 CASSPHPARGTDTQYF TGTGCCAGCAGCCCCCACCCCGCCCGGGGCACAGATACGCAGTATTTT
TRBD2 TRBJ2-1 - TRBV5-4 CASSVGGAPEQNEQFF TGTGCCAGCAGCGTCGGGGGGGCCCCCGAACAGAATGAGCAGTTCTTC
- TRBJ2-1 medium-sized TRBV15 CATSRVYRQANEQFF TGTGCCACCAGCAGAGTGTACAGACAAGCCAATGAGCAGTTCTTC
TRBD1 TRBJ2-1 - TRBV27 CASSLSPTGHNEQFF TGTGCCAGCAGTTTATCCCCGACAGGGCACAATGAGCAGTTCTTC
- TRBJ2-5 few TRBV18 CASSPPLGSSGTQYF TGTGCCAGCTCACCACCACTGGGGAGTAGTGGGACCCAGTACTTC
- TRBJ1-1 - TRBV18 CASSPPYLSGAEAFF TGTGCCAGCTCACCACCATACTTGTCGGGGGCCGAAGCTTTCTTT
- TRBJ2-7 - TRBV5-1 CASSSQLEGLYEQYF TGCGCCAGCAGCTCCCAACTTGAGGGGCTCTACGAGCAGTACTTC
- TRBJ2-3 once TRBV5-1 CASSLDLAGRVF TGCGCCAGCAGCTTGGATTTGGCGGGCAGGGTTTTT
- TRBJ1-4 - TRBV19 CASTRGPGEEKLFF TGTGCCAGTACCCGGGGGCCTGGGGAGGAAAAACTGTTTTTT
- TRBJ2-7 - TRBV19 CASSMGGSHYEQYF TGTGCCAGTAGTATGGGGGGTTCGCACTACGAGCAGTACTTC
- TRBJ2-3 - TRBV7-6 CASSLRPGTDTQYF TGTGCCAGCAGCTTAAGGCCCGGCACAGATACGCAGTATTTT
- TRBJ1-4 - TRBV4-1 CASSQGEFRDWDEKLFF TGCGCCAGCAGCCAAGGCGAATTTAGAGATTGGGATGAAAAACTGTTTTTT